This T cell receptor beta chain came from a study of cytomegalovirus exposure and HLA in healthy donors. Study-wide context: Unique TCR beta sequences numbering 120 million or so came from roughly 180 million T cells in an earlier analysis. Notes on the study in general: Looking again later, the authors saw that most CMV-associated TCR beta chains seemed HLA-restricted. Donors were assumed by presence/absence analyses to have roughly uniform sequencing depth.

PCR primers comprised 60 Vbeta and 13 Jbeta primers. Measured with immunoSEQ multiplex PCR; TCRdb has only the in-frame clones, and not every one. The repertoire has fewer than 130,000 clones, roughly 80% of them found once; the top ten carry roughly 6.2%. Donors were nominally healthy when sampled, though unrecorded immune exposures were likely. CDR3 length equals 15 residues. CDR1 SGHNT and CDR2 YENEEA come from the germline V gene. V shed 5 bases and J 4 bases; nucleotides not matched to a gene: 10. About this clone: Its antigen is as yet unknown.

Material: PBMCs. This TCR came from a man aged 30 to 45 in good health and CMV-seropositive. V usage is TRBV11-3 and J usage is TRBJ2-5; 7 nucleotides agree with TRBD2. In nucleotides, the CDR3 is TGTGCCAGCAGCCCGTTGGGTGCTAGCGGAGAGACCCAGTACTTC. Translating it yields CASSPLGASGETQYF.